The rows below give T cell receptor beta chains drawn from one sample of a study of blood T cell repertoires in COVID-19. Assay used: immunoSEQ multiplex PCR; TCRdb lists only in-frame clones, some missing. The data contain 150,000 or so clones, 70% to 90% of them singletons. Sequencing was performed on peripheral blood. Every receptor here comes from a human donor in a cohort sampled during active COVID-19. Each CDR3 is given with its conserved first and last residue. The D gene is left open where the match is weak. Only part of the rows carry a size: once, few, many, or a class if the clone is expanded.

DNA | CDR3 | size | D | J | V
TGTGCCAGCAGCCCCCGACAGGGGGGGGGTGGGGGCTATGGCTACACCTTC | CASSPRQGGGGGYGYTF | . | TRBD1 | TRBJ1-2 | TRBV9
TGTGCCACCGGCAATACCGGGACACGGACTTATAGCAATCAGCCCCAGCATTTT | CATGNTGTRTYSNQPQHF | . | . | TRBJ1-5 | TRBV24-1
TGTGCCAGCAGTGGGGACTCCGGGGAGCTGTTTTTT | CASSGDSGELFF | . | . | TRBJ2-2 | TRBV2
TGTGCCAGCAGTTTATTAGGAGGGGACGGACACCAAGAAGCTTTCTTT | CASSLLGGDGHQEAFF | . | . | TRBJ1-1 | TRBV28
TGTGCCAGCAGCCGGTTAGACAGGGGTGGGAGCTATGGCTACACCTTC | CASSRLDRGGSYGYTF | once | TRBD1 | TRBJ1-2 | TRBV3-1/TRBV3-2
TGTGCCAGCAGTCCACACCAACCGTACGAGCAGTACTTC | CASSPHQPYEQYF | . | . | TRBJ2-7 | TRBV6-2/TRBV6-3
TGTGCCAGCAGCCCAAAAGGACAGGGGGCCCGTCTAGGAATGGTTTACTATGGCTACACCTTC | CASSPKGQGARLGMVYYGYTF | . | TRBD1 | TRBJ1-2 | TRBV6-2/TRBV6-3
TGTGCCAGAAGCTTAGGCGGGACTACTAACTATGGCTACACCTTC | CARSLGGTTNYGYTF | . | . | TRBJ1-2 | TRBV7-5
TGTGCCAGCAGTACGGGACAGGGCATTTTTGGGGCCAACGTCCTGACTTTC | CASSTGQGIFGANVLTF | . | TRBD1 | TRBJ2-6 | TRBV27
TGCGCCAGCAGCTCTTCAGGGGCAAACTCCTACAATGAGCAGTTCTTC | CASSSSGANSYNEQFF | . | . | TRBJ2-1 | TRBV5-1
TGTGCCAGCAGCAAGGGGTCCTCCTACGAGCAGTACTTC | CASSKGSSYEQYF | . | . | TRBJ2-7 | TRBV28
TGTGCCTGGAGTGTTCCGGGGGGAATGGACATTCAGTACTTC | CAWSVPGGMDIQYF | few | TRBD2 | TRBJ2-4 | TRBV30
TGCAGTGCTAGTTTTGCTAATCTTATTGGCAATCAGCCCCAGCATTTT | CSASFANLIGNQPQHF | . | . | TRBJ1-5 | TRBV20-1
TGCGCCAGCCACACCACAACCGGGACTAGCGGGTCAGGGGAGCTGTTTTTT | CASHTTTGTSGSGELFF | . | TRBD2 | TRBJ2-2 | TRBV10-2
TGTGCCAGCAGCTCTGGGGGGTCCGCCATGAACACTGAAGCTTTCTTT | CASSSGGSAMNTEAFF | few | . | TRBJ1-1 | TRBV21-1
TGTGCCAGCAGTTCCCCCGGGAGGAACACTGAAGCTTTCTTT | CASSSPGRNTEAFF | . | . | TRBJ1-1 | TRBV6-2/TRBV6-3
TGCGCCAGCAGCCCCGGACAGGGTACGGGTGGAAACACCATATATTTT | CASSPGQGTGGNTIYF | once | TRBD1 | TRBJ1-3 | TRBV5-1
TGTGCCAGCTCACCCGCGAGCGGGGGTGTCAGCTCCTACGAGCAGTACTTC | CASSPASGGVSSYEQYF | . | TRBD2 | TRBJ2-7 | TRBV18
TGTGCCACCAGCTCGACAGGGGCGGGGGAGACCCAGTACTTC | CATSSTGAGETQYF | . | TRBD1 | TRBJ2-5 | TRBV24-1
TGTGCCAGCAGCGTAGGGCAGGTCTCCTACGAGCAGTACTTC | CASSVGQVSYEQYF | . | . | TRBJ2-7 | TRBV9
TGTGCCAGCAGCTCCCGTTACAGGGTGGCTGGAAACACCATATATTTT | CASSSRYRVAGNTIYF | . | . | TRBJ1-3 | TRBV5-6
TGTGCCAGCAGCACACGTCTAGCTGGCACAGATACGCAGTATTTT | CASSTRLAGTDTQYF | once | . | TRBJ2-3 | TRBV7-2
TGTGCCAGCAGTCCCCAGGGGGCGCGAGGAAACACCATATATTTT | CASSPQGARGNTIYF | . | TRBD1 | TRBJ1-3 | TRBV27
TGTGCCAGCAGCCCCCGGGAGGGAAACGTCTACGAGCAGTACTTC | CASSPREGNVYEQYF | . | TRBD2 | TRBJ2-7 | TRBV6-5
TGTGCCAGCAGGGCCGGGACAGGGGAATCACCCCTCCACTTT | CASRAGTGESPLHF | once | TRBD1 | TRBJ1-6 | TRBV28
TGTGCCAGCAGCCAAGAGTCCCTACTAGCGAGTAGCACAGATACGCAGTATTTT | CASSQESLLASSTDTQYF | once | TRBD2 | TRBJ2-3 | TRBV3-1/TRBV3-2
TGTGCCAGCTCCTGGGCTGGGGCCTACAATCAGCCCCAGCATTTT | CASSWAGAYNQPQHF | few | . | TRBJ1-5 | TRBV6-5
TGTGCCAGCAGCCAAGGAACTAGCGGGGGCAATGAGCAGTTCTTC | CASSQGTSGGNEQFF | . | TRBD2 | TRBJ2-1 | TRBV3-1/TRBV3-2
TGTGCCAGCAGTTTCTCCGCGGACGAGCAGTACTTC | CASSFSADEQYF | . | . | TRBJ2-7 | TRBV27
TGTGCCAGCAGTTTAGTGGAGGGTCCTAATGAAAAACTGTTTTTT | CASSLVEGPNEKLFF | . | . | TRBJ1-4 | TRBV27
TGTGCCATCAGTGATTTTACAGGGGCGCCTTCCTACGAGCAGTACTTC | CAISDFTGAPSYEQYF | . | TRBD1 | TRBJ2-7 | TRBV10-3
TGTGCCAGCAGGGCAGACAGGGACGCCTATGGCTACACCTTC | CASRADRDAYGYTF | . | TRBD1 | TRBJ1-2 | TRBV2
TGTGCCAGCAGCTTAGAACTAGGTGGGACTGAAGCTTTCTTT | CASSLELGGTEAFF | . | . | TRBJ1-1 | TRBV7-9
TGCAGCGGAGAGACAGGGAACTATGGCTACACCTTC | CSGETGNYGYTF | . | TRBD1 | TRBJ1-2 | TRBV29-1
TGTGCCAGCTCACCACCGGCAGGTTTACAAGAGACCCAGTACTTC | CASSPPAGLQETQYF | once | . | TRBJ2-5 | TRBV18
TGTGCCAGCAGTCGACAGGGGGACTCCTACAATGAGCAGTTCTTC | CASSRQGDSYNEQFF | . | TRBD1 | TRBJ2-1 | TRBV6-6